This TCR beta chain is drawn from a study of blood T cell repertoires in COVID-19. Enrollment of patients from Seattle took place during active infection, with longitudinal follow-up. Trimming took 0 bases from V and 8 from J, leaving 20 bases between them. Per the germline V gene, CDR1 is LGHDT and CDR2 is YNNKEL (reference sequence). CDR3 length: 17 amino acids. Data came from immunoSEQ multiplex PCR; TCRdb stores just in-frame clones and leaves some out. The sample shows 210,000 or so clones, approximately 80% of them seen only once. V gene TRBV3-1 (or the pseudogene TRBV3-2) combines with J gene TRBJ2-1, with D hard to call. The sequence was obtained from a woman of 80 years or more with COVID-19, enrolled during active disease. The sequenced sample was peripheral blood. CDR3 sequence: CASSQEDALVFSHEQFF. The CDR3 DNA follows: TGTGCCAGCAGCCAAGAAGACGCTCTAGTCTTTTCGCATGAGCAGTTCTTC.